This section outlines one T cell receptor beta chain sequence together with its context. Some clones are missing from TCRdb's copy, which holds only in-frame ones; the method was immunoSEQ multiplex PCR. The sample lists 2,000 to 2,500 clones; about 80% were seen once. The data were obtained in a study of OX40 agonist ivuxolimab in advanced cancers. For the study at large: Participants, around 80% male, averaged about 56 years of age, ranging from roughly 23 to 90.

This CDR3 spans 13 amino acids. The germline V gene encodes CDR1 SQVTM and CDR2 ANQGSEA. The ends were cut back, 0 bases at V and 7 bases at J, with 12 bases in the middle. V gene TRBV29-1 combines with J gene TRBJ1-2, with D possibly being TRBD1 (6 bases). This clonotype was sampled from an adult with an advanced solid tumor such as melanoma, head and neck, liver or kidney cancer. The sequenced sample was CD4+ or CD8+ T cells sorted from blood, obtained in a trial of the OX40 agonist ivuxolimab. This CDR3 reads CSVEDAAGAGYTF. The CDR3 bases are TGCAGCGTTGAAGACGCGGCAGGGGCTGGCTACACCTTC.